This T cell receptor (beta chain) was recorded in a study of T cell changes during pregnancy in multiple sclerosis. Per germline, CDR1 GTSNPN and CDR2 SVGIG (reference sequence). The junction had 9 bases not matched to a gene; V was cut back by 3 bases and J by 6 bases. CDR3 length equals 15 residues. The assay was immunoSEQ multiplex PCR, and TCRdb's table has in-frame clones only and misses some. The sample has approximately 32,000 clones, approximately 94% seen once. Sequencing was performed on CD4+ T cells from peripheral blood mononuclear cells, taken in the second trimester of pregnancy. The TCR sequence derives from a female donor with multiple sclerosis, enrolled in a pregnancy study. V usage is TRBV30 and J usage is TRBJ1-4; TRBD1 agrees at 8 bases. The CDR3 sequence is CAWRSRDRRYEKLFF. In DNA, the CDR3 is TGTGCCTGGAGGTCCCGGGACAGGCGGTATGAAAAACTGTTTTTT.